This T cell receptor (beta chain) comes out of a study of T cells in localized non-small cell lung cancer. Study results and limitations: A denser population of T cells in blood accompanied longer overall survival.

This CDR3 has 12 residues. The V gene lost 7 bases and the J gene lost 3 bases, with 9 bases spanning the gap. Germline lookup yields CDR1 MNHGY and CDR2 SAAAGT. Measured with immunoSEQ multiplex PCR; TCRdb has only the in-frame clones, and not every one. The sample records 2,800 or so clones, about 19% being singletons. This clone ranks as medium-sized. Its antigen is undetermined. Source: lung tumor tissue, taken before any cancer treatment. The chain uses TRBV6-8 and TRBJ1-2; D is unresolved. This clonotype originated in a man aged 40 to 69 with stage I squamous cell lung carcinoma. The CDR3 loop is CASIDNYYGYTF. The CDR3 nucleotides read TGTGCCAGCATTGACAACTACTATGGCTACACCTTC.